The 15 T cell receptor beta chains below come from one sample, sequenced in a study of OX40 agonist ivuxolimab in advanced cancers. TCRdb keeps only in-frame clones here, not all; method: immunoSEQ multiplex PCR. The sample contains about 96,000 clones, less than 95% of which appear only once. Sequenced material: CD4+ or CD8+ T cells sorted from blood, taken in a trial of the OX40 agonist ivuxolimab. These receptor sequences come from an adult with an advanced solid tumor such as melanoma, head and neck, liver or kidney cancer.

The gene calls are TRBV7-2 and TRBJ2-2, with no clear D. The CDR3 runs 13 residues. Germline-derived CDR1 and CDR2 are SGHTA and FQGNSA. Deletions cut 4 bases from V and 4 bases from J, with 7 bases between. The CDR3 reads CASSSPGTGELFF. CDR3 bases: TGTGCCAGCAGCTCCCCGGGCACCGGGGAGCTGTTTTTT.

The chain's CDR3 is CASRFGLDGNTIYF. The CDR3 nucleotides read TGTGCCAGCAGGTTCGGCTTGGATGGAAACACCATATATTTT. V usage is TRBV6-6 and J usage is TRBJ1-3, with no clear D. The V and J ends lost 6 bases and 3 bases respectively, with 12 bases between them. This CDR3 spans 14 amino acids. Germline V gene data show CDR1 as MNHNY and CDR2 as SVGAGI (reference sequence).

The J gene is TRBJ2-5, the V gene TRBV6-5; the D call may be TRBD1 or TRBD2 (5 bases each). Germline loops: CDR1 MNHEY, CDR2 SVGAGI. V was shortened by 6 bases and J by 4 bases, with 15 bases between the two germline ends. The CDR3 is 14 residues long. This CDR3 reads CASSSSVGTETQYF. DNA of the CDR3: TGTGCCAGCAGCAGTTCGGTAGGGACAGAGACCCAGTACTTC.

The chain carries TRBV6-5 and TRBJ2-7; TRBD2 aligns across 10 bases. CDR1 and CDR2 from the germline V gene are MNHEY and SVGAGI. The CDR3 spans 15 residues. V shed 4 bases, J shed 5 bases, and the junction held 8 bases outside the gene matches. In DNA form, the CDR3 reads TGTGCCAGCAGTTTCCCAGCGGGAGGGCTGGACGAGCAGTACTTC. This gives the protein CASSFPAGGLDEQYF.

The chain uses TRBV4-2 and TRBJ2-1; 12 bases fit TRBD2. Trimming removed 2 bases from V and 0 bases from J; junction bases left unmatched: 2. The CDR3 sequence is 17 residues long. Germline loops: CDR1 LGHNA, CDR2 YNFKEQ. The CDR3 spells CASSQTSGRSSYNEQFF. CDR3 sequence (DNA): TGTGCCAGCAGCCAAACTAGCGGGAGGAGCTCCTACAATGAGCAGTTCTTC.

The chain links TRBV4-1 to TRBJ1-2; D is unclear. Germline loops: CDR1 MGHRA, CDR2 YSYEKL. V lost 6 bases and J 8 bases, leaving 19 bases between the germline ends. The CDR3 has 14 amino acids. The CDR3 protein is CASSPTSGPRGYTF. CDR3 sequence (DNA): TGCGCCAGCAGTCCAACCAGTGGACCTCGGGGCTACACCTTC.

The chain carries TRBV7-3 and TRBJ1-2; 7 bases align to TRBD1. There are 17 residues in the CDR3. Germline CDR1 SGHTA, CDR2 FQGTGA. V trimming: 1 base; J trimming: 1 base; junction bases outside the gene matches: 9. This CDR3 reads CASSLNVGQGGNYGYTF. The CDR3 nucleotides read TGTGCCAGCAGCTTAAATGTCGGGCAGGGGGGTAACTATGGCTACACCTTC.

This clone was seen a handful of times. The chain recombines TRBV6-5 with TRBJ1-1; maybe TRBD1 (5 bases). Germline values: CDR1 MNHEY, CDR2 SVGAGI. The V end lost 5 bases, the J end lost 3 bases, and 7 bases lay between the germline ends. The CDR3 totals 12 residues. DNA for the CDR3: TGTGCCAGCAGTGGGGCGGACACTGAAGCTTTCTTT. The encoded protein is CASSGADTEAFF.

This chain links TRBV7-2 with TRBJ1-2, with 7 bases aligning to TRBD1. V was pared by 4 bases and J by 4 bases, with 9 bases of the junction left unmatched. The CDR3 length is 15 residues. Germline assignment: CDR1 SGHTA and CDR2 FQGNSA. As DNA, the CDR3 is TGTGCCAGCAGCTCCTCCCCTCGGACAGGCTATGGCTACACCTTC. Translation: CASSSSPRTGYGYTF.

The chain is built from TRBV10-3 and TRBJ2-1, with 7 bases that match TRBD1. Trimming at V came to 6 bases and at J to 7 bases, leaving 9 bases not matched to a gene. In germline, CDR1 is ENHRY, CDR2 SYGVKD. The CDR3 is 14 amino acids. DNA of the CDR3: TGTGCCATCAGCCCCAGACAGGGTAGTAATGAGCAGTTCTTC. The encoded protein is CAISPRQGSNEQFF.

The chain recombines TRBV19 with TRBJ1-1; TRBD1 might be the D (5 bases). Germline V lookup: CDR1 LNHDA, CDR2 SQIVND (reference sequence). The germline V and J ends were trimmed by 7 bases and 5 bases, with 23 bases remaining between them. The CDR3 spans 16 residues. The CDR3 DNA follows: TGTGCCAGTACCAGAGGGGCAGGCGGAAGAACGACTGAAGCTTTCTTT. Protein sequence: CASTRGAGGRTTEAFF.

The J gene is TRBJ1-3, the V gene TRBV14, with 8 bases aligning to TRBD1. CDR3 length: 15 residues. V shed 5 bases, J shed 5 bases, and the junction held 8 bases outside the gene matches. The V gene's germline CDR1 is SGHDN and CDR2 FVKESK. In nucleotides, the CDR3 is TGTGCCAGCAGCTTCAGGACAGGGTCAAGAAACACCATATATTTT. Encoded protein: CASSFRTGSRNTIYF.

This clone was picked up one time. This chain uses TRBV19 with TRBJ2-5, with D perhaps assigned TRBD1 or TRBD2 (5 bases each). Germline lookup yields CDR1 LNHDA and CDR2 SQIVND (reference sequence). Trimming cost V 3 bases and J 2 bases, with 10 bases left between them. This CDR3 comprises 14 residues. DNA of the CDR3: TGTGCCAGTAGTATGGGACGGTTTCAAGAGACCCAGTACTTC. This codes for CASSMGRFQETQYF.

This rearrangement joins TRBV6-1 to TRBJ1-1, with no clear D. This CDR3 spans 13 amino acids. The V gene lost 4 bases and the J gene lost 4 bases, with 10 bases spanning the gap. The germline V gene encodes CDR1 MNHNS and CDR2 SASEGT. CDR3 DNA: TGTGCCAGCAGTGTGGGGTCCGGCACTGAAGCTTTCTTT. This sequence encodes CASSVGSGTEAFF.

The V and J genes are TRBV6-1 and TRBJ2-2; D remains ambiguous. The CDR3 covers 14 residues. In germline, CDR1 is MNHNS, CDR2 SASEGT. The V end was cut by 7 bases, the J end by 5 bases, with 14 bases between. The CDR3 DNA reads as TGTGCCAGCATTGGACCCGGAAGGACCGGGGAGCTGTTTTTT. Its protein product is CASIGPGRTGELFF.